What follows are 19 T cell receptor beta chains derived from one specimen sequenced in a study of CD8 T cells in Susac syndrome. Reverse transcription of roughly 0.5 to 1 ug RNA was carried out with random hexamers. TCRdb processed the immunoSEQ multiplex PCR reads anew with MiXCR; each CDR3 protein has one entry. The sample lists 130,000 to 150,000 distinct CDR3 sequences, approximately 93% seen once, with about 0.076% in the top ten. The sequenced sample consisted of CD4+ T cells from PBMCs. The receptors shown here come from a human donor in good health.

A single count supports this clonotype. The rearrangement uses TRBV12-3 or TRBV12-4 and TRBJ1-3; D may be TRBD1 (5 bases). The CDR3 runs to 15 residues. Deletions cut 7 bases from V and 0 bases from J, with 13 bases between. The CDR3 DNA reads TGTGCCAGCACCCCGGACACGAACTCTGGAAACACCATATATTTT. Translated: CASTPDTNSGNTIYF.

The J gene is TRBJ2-7, the V gene TRBV6-2 or TRBV6-3, with 11 bases matching TRBD2. Germline V lookup: CDR1 MNHEY, CDR2 SVGEGT. CDR3 length: 15 amino acids. The trim removed 2 bases at V and 3 bases at J, leaving 3 bases unmatched. CDR3 coding DNA: TGTGCCAGCAGTTACACTAGCGGGAGAAGCTACGAGCAGTACTTC. This translates into CASSYTSGRSYEQYF.

V and J are TRBV7-2 and TRBJ2-5, with a possible D match to TRBD1 (5 bases). V gave up 2 bases and J gave up 2 bases, with 9 bases separating them. The CDR3 is 14 amino acids. Germline assignment: CDR1 SGHTA and CDR2 FQGNSA. The CDR3 bases are TGTGCCAGCAGCTTACCGACAGAACAAGAGACCCAGTACTTC. It codes for CASSLPTEQETQYF.

This clonotype was observed once. The V and J genes are TRBV9 and TRBJ2-4; 8 bases align to TRBD2. With V trimmed by 4 bases and J by 8 bases, 11 bases remained unmatched. Germline-derived CDR1 and CDR2 are SGDLS and YYNGEE. There are 15 residues in the CDR3. In nucleotides, the CDR3 is TGTGCCAGCAGCCCAGGGCCGGGAGGGGGGGACATTCAGTACTTC. This sequence encodes CASSPGPGGGDIQYF.

The gene calls are TRBV15 and TRBJ2-2; 9 nucleotides line up with TRBD2. The ends lost 0 bases at V and 5 bases at J; junction bases unmatched: 1. The CDR3 runs 15 residues. The germline V gene has CDR1 LNHNV and CDR2 YYDKDF (reference sequence). In DNA form, the CDR3 reads TGTGCCACCAGCAGAGATCTAGCGGGAACCGGGGAGCTGTTTTTT. The encoded protein is CATSRDLAGTGELFF.

The chain carries TRBV20-1 and TRBJ1-2; possible D gene TRBD1, 6 bases. Per germline, CDR1 DFQATT and CDR2 SNEGSKA (reference sequence). The CDR3 sequence is 16 residues long. Trimming took 3 bases from V and 2 from J, leaving 19 bases between them. In DNA, the CDR3 is TGCAGTGCTAGGGAAACAGGGAATTATGGGAACTATGGCTACACCTTC. Translating it yields CSARETGNYGNYGYTF.

This clonotype has just a few counts. The chain employs TRBV6-5 and TRBJ2-3, with D unresolved. Germline CDR1 MNHEY, CDR2 SVGAGI. The CDR3 runs to 15 residues. Trimming removed 4 bases from V and 7 bases from J, with 18 bases in between. CDR3 protein: CASSSPTAGRHTQYF. The CDR3 region has the DNA TGTGCCAGCAGTTCCCCAACCGCCGGAAGGCATACGCAGTATTTT.

V usage is TRBV3-1 and J usage is TRBJ2-1; 11 nucleotides agree with TRBD2. This CDR3 spans 17 amino acids. V dropped 1 base and J dropped 7; count of bases not matched to a gene: 9. The germline V gene encodes CDR1 LGHDT and CDR2 YNNKEL (reference sequence). The CDR3 sequence is CASSQGSGLAVGNEQFF. CDR3 in DNA: TGTGCCAGCAGCCAAGGATCGGGACTAGCGGTCGGGAATGAGCAGTTCTTC.

V and J are TRBV29-1 and TRBJ2-1; TRBD2 matches at 11 bases. Germline V CDR1 and CDR2: SQVTM, ANQGSEA. Germline trimming cut 4 bases from V and 6 bases from J; bases unmatched to any gene: 17. The CDR3 covers 18 residues. The CDR3 sequence is CSVVGFLQGTSGFNEQFF. DNA of the CDR3: TGCAGCGTTGTAGGTTTTTTGCAGGGGACTAGCGGCTTCAATGAGCAGTTCTTC.

This chain joins TRBV7-8 and TRBJ2-3, with 8 nucleotides matching TRBD2. From germline, CDR1 is SGHVS and CDR2 FQNEAQ. V trimming: 5 bases; J trimming: 1 base; junction bases outside the gene matches: 11. CDR3 length equals 17 residues. The CDR3 spells CASSRGAAGGRTDTQYF. The CDR3 DNA reads TGTGCCAGCAGCCGAGGAGCGGCGGGAGGCCGCACAGATACGCAGTATTTT.

The chain carries TRBV7-2 and TRBJ1-3; D is unclear. CDR1 is SGHTA and CDR2 is FQGNSA in the germline V gene. The CDR3 consists of 15 residues. V lost 1 base to trimming and J lost 6 bases, with 13 bases between them. The CDR3 coding sequence is TGTGCCAGCAGCTTAGGGTCGGGAGGTACAAACACCATATATTTT. As protein: CASSLGSGGTNTIYF. The full variable domain, in which reference TRBV7-2 and TRBJ1-3 provide the parts outside the CDR3, is GAGVSQSPSNKVTEKGKDVELRCDPISGHTALYWYRQSLGQGLEFLIYFQGNSAPDKSGLPSDRFSAERTGGSVSTLTIQRTQQEDSAVYLCASSLGSGGTNTIYFGEGSWLTVV.

The chain links TRBV5-1 to TRBJ1-2; D unclear. Trimming took 3 bases from V and 0 from J, leaving 9 bases between them. This CDR3 spans 14 amino acids. Germline values: CDR1 SGHRS, CDR2 YFSETQ. CDR3 DNA: TGCGCCAGCAGCTCGGACTTAGCTAACTATGGCTACACCTTC. It specifies CASSSDLANYGYTF.

This sequence joins TRBV5-1 and TRBJ2-7, with 8 bases matching TRBD1. The CDR3 runs 17 residues. The germline CDR1 and CDR2 sequences are SGHRS and YFSETQ. The J segment lost 1 base and the V segment lost 2 bases, leaving 11 bases of the junction unmatched. In DNA form, the CDR3 reads TGCGCCAGCAGCTTTAACACAGGGGGAATGGTATCCTACGAGCAGTACTTC. It specifies CASSFNTGGMVSYEQYF.

The chain is built from TRBV25-1 and TRBJ1-1; a possible D gene is TRBD1 (6 bases). Germline V gene lookup returns CDR1 MGHDK and CDR2 SYGVNS. The CDR3 is 15 amino acids. Trimming took 3 bases from V and 2 from J, leaving 13 bases between them. The CDR3, as DNA: TGTGCCAGCAGTGAGATGGGGGGCCTCAACACTGAAGCTTTCTTT. Its protein product is CASSEMGGLNTEAFF.

The gene calls are TRBV29-1 and TRBJ2-5; no firm D call. V was shortened by 4 bases and J by 4 bases, with 13 bases between the two germline ends. Germline V gives CDR1 SQVTM, CDR2 ANQGSEA. CDR3 length equals 13 residues. CDR3 in DNA: TGCAGCGTTGGGGCGGCCATAGGAGAGACCCAGTACTTC. This gives the protein CSVGAAIGETQYF.

The chain couples TRBV5-1 to TRBJ2-7; D is unresolved. The CDR3 is made up of 14 amino acids. CDR1 is SGHRS, CDR2 YFSETQ, per germline. Trimming took off 1 base at V and 5 bases at J, with 13 bases between the two ends. The DNA of the CDR3 is TGCGCCAGCAGCTTGCGGGCCCAGGCAGACGAGCAGTACTTC. It is translated as CASSLRAQADEQYF.

This rearrangement joins TRBV27 to TRBJ2-7; TRBD1 aligns across 8 bases. Germline CDR1 and CDR2: MNHEY and SMNVEV (reference sequence). CDR3 length equals 14 residues. J gave up 6 bases and V 3 bases, and 7 bases lay outside the gene matches. In DNA, the CDR3 is TGTGCCAGCAGTTTTGGCGGGACAGGCTTCGAGCAGTACTTC. Its protein is CASSFGGTGFEQYF.

This chain uses TRBV6-5 with TRBJ2-7; possible D gene TRBD1, 6 bases. The CDR3 totals 13 residues. Germline V gene sequence: CDR1 MNHEY, CDR2 SVGAGI. The germline V and J ends were trimmed by 6 bases and 2 bases, with 11 bases remaining between them. As DNA, the CDR3 is TGTGCCAGCAGCCTACAGGGAACCTACGAGCAGTACTTC. Its protein product is CASSLQGTYEQYF.

In this sample, this clonotype turned up once. The chain is built from TRBV2 and TRBJ1-1, with 7 bases lining up with TRBD1. Germline V gene lookup returns CDR1 SNHLY and CDR2 FYNNEI. Trimming removed 7 bases from V and 0 bases from J; junction bases left unmatched: 5. This CDR3 comprises 14 residues. CDR3 protein: CASTRQGLNTEAFF. For the CDR3, the DNA is TGTGCCAGCACAAGACAGGGACTGAACACTGAAGCTTTCTTT.